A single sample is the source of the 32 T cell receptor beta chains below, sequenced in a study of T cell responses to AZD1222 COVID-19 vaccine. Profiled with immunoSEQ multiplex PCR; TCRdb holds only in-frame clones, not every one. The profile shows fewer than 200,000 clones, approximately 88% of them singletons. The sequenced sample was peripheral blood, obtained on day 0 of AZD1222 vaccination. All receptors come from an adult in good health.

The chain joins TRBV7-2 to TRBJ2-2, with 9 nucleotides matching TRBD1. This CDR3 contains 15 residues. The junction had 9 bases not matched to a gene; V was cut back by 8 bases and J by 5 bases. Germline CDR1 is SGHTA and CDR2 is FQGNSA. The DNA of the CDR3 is TGTGCCAGCCGAGGGCCGGGACAGGGTACCGGGGAGCTGTTTTTT. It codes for CASRGPGQGTGELFF.

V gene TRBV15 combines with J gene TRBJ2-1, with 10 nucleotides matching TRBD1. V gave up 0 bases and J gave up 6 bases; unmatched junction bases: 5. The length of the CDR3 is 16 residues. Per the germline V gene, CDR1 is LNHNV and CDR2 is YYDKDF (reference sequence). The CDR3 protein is CATSRDHGTGVNEQFF. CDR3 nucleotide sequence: TGTGCCACCAGCAGAGATCACGGGACAGGGGTCAATGAGCAGTTCTTC.

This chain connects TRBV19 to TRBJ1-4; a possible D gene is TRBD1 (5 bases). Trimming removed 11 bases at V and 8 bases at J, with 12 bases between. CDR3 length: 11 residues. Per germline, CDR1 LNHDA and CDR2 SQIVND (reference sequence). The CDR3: CAVRRDEKLFF. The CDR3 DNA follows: TGTGCCGTCCGTAGGGACGAAAAACTGTTTTTT.

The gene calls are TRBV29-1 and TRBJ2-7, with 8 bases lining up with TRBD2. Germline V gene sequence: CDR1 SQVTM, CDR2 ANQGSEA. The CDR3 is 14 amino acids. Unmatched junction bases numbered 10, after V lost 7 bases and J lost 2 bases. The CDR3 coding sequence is TGCAGCGCCCGCGAGCAGCGGGGGACCTACGAGCAGTACTTC. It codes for CSAREQRGTYEQYF.

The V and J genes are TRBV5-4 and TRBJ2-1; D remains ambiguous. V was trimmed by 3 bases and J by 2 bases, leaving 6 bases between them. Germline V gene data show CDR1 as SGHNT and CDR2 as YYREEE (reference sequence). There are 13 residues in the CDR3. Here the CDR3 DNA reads TGTGCCAGCAGCTCCCCCCCCTACAATGAGCAGTTCTTC. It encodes CASSSPPYNEQFF.

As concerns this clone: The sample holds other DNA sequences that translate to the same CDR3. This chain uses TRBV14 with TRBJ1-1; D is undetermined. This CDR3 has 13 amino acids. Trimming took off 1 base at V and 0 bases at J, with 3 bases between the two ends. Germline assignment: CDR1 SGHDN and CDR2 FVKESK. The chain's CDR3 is CASSQGMNTEAFF. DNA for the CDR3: TGTGCCAGCAGCCAAGGTATGAACACTGAAGCTTTCTTT.

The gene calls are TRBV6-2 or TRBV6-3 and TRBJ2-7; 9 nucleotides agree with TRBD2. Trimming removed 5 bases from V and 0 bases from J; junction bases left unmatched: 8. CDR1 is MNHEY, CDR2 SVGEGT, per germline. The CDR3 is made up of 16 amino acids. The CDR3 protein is CASSGGGLASSYEQYF. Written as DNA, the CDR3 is TGTGCCAGCAGTGGTGGGGGACTAGCCTCCTCCTACGAGCAGTACTTC.

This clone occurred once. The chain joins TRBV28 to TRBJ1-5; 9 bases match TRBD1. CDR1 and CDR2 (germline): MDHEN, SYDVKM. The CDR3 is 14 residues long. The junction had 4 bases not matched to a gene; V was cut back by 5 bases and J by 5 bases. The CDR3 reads CASSPGQGHQPQHF. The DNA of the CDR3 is TGTGCCAGCAGTCCGGGACAGGGACATCAGCCCCAGCATTTT.

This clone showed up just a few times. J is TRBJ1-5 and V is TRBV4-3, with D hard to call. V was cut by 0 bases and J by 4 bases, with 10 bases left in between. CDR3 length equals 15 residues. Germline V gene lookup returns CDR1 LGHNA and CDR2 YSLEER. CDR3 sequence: CASSQDPAGNQPQHF. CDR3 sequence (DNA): TGCGCCAGCAGCCAAGATCCGGCGGGAAATCAGCCCCAGCATTTT.

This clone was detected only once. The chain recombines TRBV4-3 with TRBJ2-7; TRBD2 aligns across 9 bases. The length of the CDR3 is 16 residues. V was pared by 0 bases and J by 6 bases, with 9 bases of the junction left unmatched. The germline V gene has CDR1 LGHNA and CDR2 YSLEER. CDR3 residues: CASSQDWSGRQSEQYF. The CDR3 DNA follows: TGCGCCAGCAGCCAAGACTGGAGCGGGAGGCAATCCGAGCAGTACTTC.

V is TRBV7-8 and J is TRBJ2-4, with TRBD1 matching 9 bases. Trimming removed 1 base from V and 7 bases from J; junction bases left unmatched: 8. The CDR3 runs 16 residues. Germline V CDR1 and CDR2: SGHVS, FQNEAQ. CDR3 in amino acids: CASSLDGTGSWNIQYF. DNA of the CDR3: TGTGCCAGCAGCTTAGATGGGACAGGGAGTTGGAACATTCAGTACTTC.

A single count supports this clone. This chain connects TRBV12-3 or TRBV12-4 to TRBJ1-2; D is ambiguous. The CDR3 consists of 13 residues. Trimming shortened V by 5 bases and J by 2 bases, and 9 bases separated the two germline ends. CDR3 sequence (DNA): TGTGCCAGCAGTCCGACCGAGAACTATGGCTACACCTTC. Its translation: CASSPTENYGYTF.

The CDR3 protein is CASSGSTGVSMNTEAFF. For the CDR3, the DNA is TGCGCCAGCAGTGGAAGTACAGGGGTATCCATGAACACTGAAGCTTTCTTT. The chain links TRBV10-1 to TRBJ1-1, with 7 bases fitting TRBD1. V shed 4 bases, J shed 0 bases, and the junction held 11 bases outside the gene matches. CDR1 and CDR2 (germline): WNHNN, SYGVQD (reference sequence). The CDR3 is made up of 17 amino acids.

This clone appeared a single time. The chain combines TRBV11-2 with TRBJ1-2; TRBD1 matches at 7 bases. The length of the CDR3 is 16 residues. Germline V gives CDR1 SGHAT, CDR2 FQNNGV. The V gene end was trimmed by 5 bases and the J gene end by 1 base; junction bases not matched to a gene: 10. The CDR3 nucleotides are TGTGCCAGCAGCCTCATGGGACAGAGAAATAACTATGGCTACACCTTC. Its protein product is CASSLMGQRNNYGYTF. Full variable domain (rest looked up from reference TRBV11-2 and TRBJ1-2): EAGVAQSPRYKIIEKRQSVAFWCNPISGHATLYWYQQILGQGPKLLIQFQNNGVVDDSQLPKDRFSAERLKGVDSTLKIQPAKLEDSAVYLCASSLMGQRNNYGYTFGSGTRLTVV.

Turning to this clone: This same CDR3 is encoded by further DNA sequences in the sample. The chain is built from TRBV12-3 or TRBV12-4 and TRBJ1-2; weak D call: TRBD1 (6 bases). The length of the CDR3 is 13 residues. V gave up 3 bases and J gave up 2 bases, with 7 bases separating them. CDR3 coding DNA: TGTGCCAGCAGTTTGGGGGCCAACTATGGCTACACCTTC. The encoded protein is CASSLGANYGYTF.

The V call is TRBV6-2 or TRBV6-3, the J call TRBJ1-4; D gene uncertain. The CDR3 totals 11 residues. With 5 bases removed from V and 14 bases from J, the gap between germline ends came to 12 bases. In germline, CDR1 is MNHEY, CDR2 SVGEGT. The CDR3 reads CASSRDSLLFF. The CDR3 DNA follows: TGTGCCAGCAGTAGGGATAGTCTGCTGTTTTTT.

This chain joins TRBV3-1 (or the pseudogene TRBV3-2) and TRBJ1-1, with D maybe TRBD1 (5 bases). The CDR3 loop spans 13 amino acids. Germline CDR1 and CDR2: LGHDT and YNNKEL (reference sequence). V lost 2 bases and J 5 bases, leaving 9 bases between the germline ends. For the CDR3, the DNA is TGTGCCAGCAGCCAACTGGGGGGGACTGAAGCTTTCTTT. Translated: CASSQLGGTEAFF.

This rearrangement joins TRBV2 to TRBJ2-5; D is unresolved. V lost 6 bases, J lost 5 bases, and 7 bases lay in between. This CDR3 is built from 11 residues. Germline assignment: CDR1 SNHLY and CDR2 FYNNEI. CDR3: CASSLGETQYF. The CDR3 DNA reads TGTGCCAGCAGCCTCGGGGAGACCCAGTACTTC.

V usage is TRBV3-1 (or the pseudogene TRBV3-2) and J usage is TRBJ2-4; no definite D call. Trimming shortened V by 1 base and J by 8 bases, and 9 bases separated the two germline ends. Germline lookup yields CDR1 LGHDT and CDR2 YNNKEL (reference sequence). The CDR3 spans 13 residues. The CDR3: CASSQGLGYIQYF. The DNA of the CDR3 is TGTGCCAGCAGCCAAGGACTTGGTTACATTCAGTACTTC.

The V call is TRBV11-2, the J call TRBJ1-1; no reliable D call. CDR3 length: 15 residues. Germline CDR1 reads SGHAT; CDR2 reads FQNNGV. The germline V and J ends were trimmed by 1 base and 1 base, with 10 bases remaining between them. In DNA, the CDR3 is TGTGCCAGCAGCTTAGCCTGGGGTCGGAACACTGAAGCTTTCTTT. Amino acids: CASSLAWGRNTEAFF. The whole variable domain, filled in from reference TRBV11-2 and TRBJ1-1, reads EAGVAQSPRYKIIEKRQSVAFWCNPISGHATLYWYQQILGQGPKLLIQFQNNGVVDDSQLPKDRFSAERLKGVDSTLKIQPAKLEDSAVYLCASSLAWGRNTEAFFGQGTRLTVV.

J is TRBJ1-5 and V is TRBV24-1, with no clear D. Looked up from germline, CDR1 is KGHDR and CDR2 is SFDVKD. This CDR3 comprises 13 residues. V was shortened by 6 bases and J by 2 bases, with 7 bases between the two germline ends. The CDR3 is CATSPAGNQPQHF. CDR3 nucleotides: TGTGCCACCAGTCCGGCCGGCAATCAGCCCCAGCATTTT.

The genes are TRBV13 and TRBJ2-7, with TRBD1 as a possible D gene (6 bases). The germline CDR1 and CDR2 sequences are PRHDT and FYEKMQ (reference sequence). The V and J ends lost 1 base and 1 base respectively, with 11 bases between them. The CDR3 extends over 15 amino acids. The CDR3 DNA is TGTGCCAGCAGCTTAGAGGGGGACGGTTCCTACGAGCAGTACTTC. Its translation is CASSLEGDGSYEQYF.

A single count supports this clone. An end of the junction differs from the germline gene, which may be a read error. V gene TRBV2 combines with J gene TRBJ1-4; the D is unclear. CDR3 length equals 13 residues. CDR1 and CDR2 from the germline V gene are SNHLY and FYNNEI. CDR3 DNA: TGTGCCAGCAGTGAATCCCGGACCCCATGTTGTGATTTT. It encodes CASSESRTPCCDF.

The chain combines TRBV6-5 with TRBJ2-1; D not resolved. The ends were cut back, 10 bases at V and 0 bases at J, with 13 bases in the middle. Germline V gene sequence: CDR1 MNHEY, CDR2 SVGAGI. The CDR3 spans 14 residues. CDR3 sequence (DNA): TGTGCCACCGAAGTCTCCAACTCCTACAATGAGCAGTTCTTC. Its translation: CATEVSNSYNEQFF.

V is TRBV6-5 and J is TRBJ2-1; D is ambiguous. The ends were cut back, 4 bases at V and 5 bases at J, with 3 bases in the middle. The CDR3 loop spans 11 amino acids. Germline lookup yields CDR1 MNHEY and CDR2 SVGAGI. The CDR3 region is CASSFNNEQFF. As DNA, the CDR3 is TGTGCCAGCAGTTTTAACAATGAGCAGTTCTTC.

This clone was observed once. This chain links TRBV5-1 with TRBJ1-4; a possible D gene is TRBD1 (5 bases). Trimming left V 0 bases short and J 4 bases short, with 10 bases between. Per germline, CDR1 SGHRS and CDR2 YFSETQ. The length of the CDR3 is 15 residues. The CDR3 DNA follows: TGCGCCAGCAGCTTGGGCGGGACGGATAATGAAAAACTGTTTTTT. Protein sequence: CASSLGGTDNEKLFF.

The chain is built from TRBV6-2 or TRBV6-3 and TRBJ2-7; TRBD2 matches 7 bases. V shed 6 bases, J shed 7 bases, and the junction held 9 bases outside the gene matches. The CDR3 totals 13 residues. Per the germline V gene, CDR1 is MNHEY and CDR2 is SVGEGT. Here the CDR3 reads CASSFSSREEQYF. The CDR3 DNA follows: TGTGCCAGCAGCTTCTCTTCGCGGGAGGAGCAGTACTTC.

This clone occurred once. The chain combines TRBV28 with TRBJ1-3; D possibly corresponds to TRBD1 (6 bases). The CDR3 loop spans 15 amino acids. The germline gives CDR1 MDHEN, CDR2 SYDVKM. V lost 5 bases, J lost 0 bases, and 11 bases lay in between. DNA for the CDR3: TGTGCCAGCAGTGGGCAGGGGTCCTCTGGAAACACCATATATTTT. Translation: CASSGQGSSGNTIYF. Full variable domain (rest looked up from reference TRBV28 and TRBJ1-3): DVKVTQSSRYLVKRTGEKVFLECVQDMDHENMFWYRQDPGLGLRLIYFSYDVKMKEKGDIPEGYSVSREKKERFSLILESASTNQTSMYLCASSGQGSSGNTIYFGEGSWLTVV.

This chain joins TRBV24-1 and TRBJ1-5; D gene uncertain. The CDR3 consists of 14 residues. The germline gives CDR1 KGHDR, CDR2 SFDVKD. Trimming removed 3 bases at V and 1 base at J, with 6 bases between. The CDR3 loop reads CATSDLYSNQPQHF. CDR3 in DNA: TGTGCCACCAGTGATCTTTACAGCAATCAGCCCCAGCATTTT.

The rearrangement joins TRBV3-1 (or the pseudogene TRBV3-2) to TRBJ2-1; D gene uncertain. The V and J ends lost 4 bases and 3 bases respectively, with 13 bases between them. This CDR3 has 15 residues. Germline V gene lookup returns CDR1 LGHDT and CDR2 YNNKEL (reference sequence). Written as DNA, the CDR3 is TGTGCCAGCAGCCCCCGGCCCGCCGGCTACAATGAGCAGTTCTTC. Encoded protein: CASSPRPAGYNEQFF.

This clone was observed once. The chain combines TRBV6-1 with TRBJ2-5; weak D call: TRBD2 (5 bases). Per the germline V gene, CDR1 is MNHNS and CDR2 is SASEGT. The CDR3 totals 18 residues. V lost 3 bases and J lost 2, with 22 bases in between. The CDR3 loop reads CASSDGPPLTTRQETQYF. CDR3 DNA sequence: TGTGCCAGCAGTGATGGTCCTCCCTTGACTACCAGGCAAGAGACCCAGTACTTC.

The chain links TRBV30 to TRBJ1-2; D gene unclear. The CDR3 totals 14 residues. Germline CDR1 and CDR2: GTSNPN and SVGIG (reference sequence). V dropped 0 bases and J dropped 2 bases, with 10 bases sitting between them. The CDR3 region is CAWSVRRENYGYTF. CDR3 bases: TGTGCCTGGAGTGTAAGGCGAGAGAACTATGGCTACACCTTC. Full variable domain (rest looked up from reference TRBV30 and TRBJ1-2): SQTIHQWPATLVQPVGSPLSLECTVEGTSNPNLYWYRQAAGRGLQLLFYSVGIGQISSEVPQNLSASRPQDRQFILSSKKLLLSDSGFYLCAWSVRRENYGYTFGSGTRLTVV.